Shown below are 32 T cell receptor beta chains from a single sample sequenced in a study of glioma-infiltrating T cells. The iRepertoire nested amplicon-rescue multiplex PCR amplified TCR alpha and beta CDR3s from RNA. MiXCR, applied by TCRdb to the multiplex PCR reads, yields one record per CDR3 protein. The table lists about 190,000 distinct CDR3 sequences, more than 25% of them singletons. The material sequenced was glioma tissue, nonneoplastic brain tissue, or PBMCs (not recorded which). These receptors all stem from a human donor with low-grade glioma or glioblastoma, undergoing nonglioma brain surgery, or in good health (not recorded which).

This clonotype was seen ten or more times. This sequence joins TRBV7-9 and TRBJ1-6; TRBD1 matches at 9 bases. V shed 5 bases and J 7 bases; nucleotides not matched to a gene: 6. This CDR3 has 15 residues. In germline, CDR1 is SEHNR, CDR2 FQNEAQ (reference sequence). The CDR3 nucleotides are TGTGCCAGCAGCCGATTGACAGGGGGAAATTCACCCCTCCACTTT. This sequence encodes CASSRLTGGNSPLHF.

This clonotype has a count of ten or more. The J gene is TRBJ2-2, the V gene TRBV3-1; TRBD1 aligns across 7 bases. This CDR3 comprises 18 residues. After removal of 5 bases from V and 2 bases from J, the junction contained 14 bases not matched to a gene. From germline, CDR1 is LGHDT and CDR2 YNNKEL (reference sequence). CDR3 residues: CASSADKQGSPNTGELFF. The CDR3, as DNA: TGTGCCAGCAGCGCGGACAAACAGGGGTCCCCTAACACCGGGGAGCTGTTTTTT. Full variable domain (remainder filled in from reference TRBV3-1 and TRBJ2-2): DTAVSQTPKYLVTQMGNDKSIKCEQNLGHDTMYWYKQDSKKFLKIMFSYNNKELIINETVPNRFSPKSPDKAHLNLHINSLELGDSAVYFCASSADKQGSPNTGELFFGEGSRLTVL.

This clonotype was observed a few times. The chain joins TRBV7-8 to TRBJ2-5; D unresolved. Trimming took 1 base from V and 0 from J, leaving 12 bases between them. The CDR3 sequence is 16 residues long. Germline V lookup: CDR1 SGHVS, CDR2 FQNEAQ. Here the CDR3 DNA reads TGTGCCAGCAGCTTAGTAGTACAGTTGTACCAAGAGACCCAGTACTTC. Amino acids: CASSLVVQLYQETQYF. The complete variable domain, with remaining parts taken from reference TRBV7-8 and TRBJ2-5, reads GAGVSQSPRYKVAKRGQDVALRCDPISGHVSLFWYQQALGQGPEFLTYFQNEAQLDKSGLPSDRFFAERPEGSVSTLKIQRTQQEDSAVYLCASSLVVQLYQETQYFGPGTRLLVL.

This clonotype was detected ten times or more. V gene TRBV20-1 combines with J gene TRBJ2-5; 10 nucleotides agree with TRBD2. The J segment lost 5 bases and the V segment lost 1 base, leaving 10 bases of the junction unmatched. The CDR3 is 16 residues long. The germline CDR1 and CDR2 sequences are DFQATT and SNEGSKA (reference sequence). The chain's CDR3 is CSARGSLAGVRETQYF. CDR3 coding DNA: TGCAGTGCTAGAGGATCGCTAGCGGGAGTTCGCGAGACCCAGTACTTC.

This chain uses TRBV20-1 with TRBJ2-7; TRBD1 aligns across 7 bases. V lost 1 base, J lost 0 bases, and 15 bases stayed unmatched. The CDR3 runs 18 residues. The germline V gene encodes CDR1 DFQATT and CDR2 SNEGSKA (reference sequence). The CDR3 loop reads CSARVRSRGGPPSYEQYF. CDR3 nucleotide sequence: TGCAGTGCTAGAGTGAGGTCTAGAGGGGGCCCCCCCTCCTACGAGCAGTACTTC.

In its sample, this clonotype was seen a few times. V is TRBV18 and J is TRBJ1-4; D is unresolved. CDR1 and CDR2 (germline): KGHSH, LQKENI. Trimming removed 1 base from V and 0 bases from J, with 6 bases in between. The CDR3 is 15 amino acids. CDR3 region: CASSPQRATNEKLFF. In DNA form, the CDR3 reads TGTGCCAGCTCACCACAACGGGCAACTAATGAAAAACTGTTTTTT. Variable domain in full (rest from reference TRBV18 and TRBJ1-4): NAGVMQNPRHLVRRRGQEARLRCSPMKGHSHVYWYRQLPEEGLKFMVYLQKENIIDESGMPKERFSAEFPKEGPSILRIQQVVRGDSAAYFCASSPQRATNEKLFFGSGTQLSVL.

This clonotype was counted a single time. V is TRBV12-3 or TRBV12-4 and J is TRBJ1-5, with D unclear. The CDR3 is 12 amino acids. V lost 8 bases and J 7 bases, leaving 12 bases between the germline ends. The CDR3 sequence: CASGEYAQPQHF. The CDR3 nucleotides read TGTGCCAGCGGGGAATATGCCCAGCCCCAGCATTTT.

Regarding this clonotype: At one end, the junction sequence differs from germline, possibly due to a read error. The gene calls are TRBV5-4 and TRBJ2-7; 7 bases match TRBD1. The CDR3 length is 16 residues. The germline CDR1 and CDR2 sequences are SGHNT and YYREEE (reference sequence). CDR3 residues: CVSSLGLTGIAYEQYF. CDR3 DNA sequence: TGTGTCAGCAGCTTGGGGCTGACAGGGATTGCCTACGAGCAGTACTTC.

This clonotype has ten or more counts. This sequence joins TRBV5-1 and TRBJ1-6; D remains unclear. CDR1 SGHRS and CDR2 YFSETQ come from the germline V gene. V was cut by 5 bases and J by 0 bases, with 12 bases left in between. There are 16 residues in the CDR3. The DNA of the CDR3 is TGCGCCAGCAGTGACGTGGGGAGCTCCTATAATTCACCCCTCCACTTT. Its translation is CASSDVGSSYNSPLHF.

This clonotype came up once. One end of the junction does not line up with germline, which may come from a read error. The chain combines TRBV27 with TRBJ1-5; D not resolved. Germline assignment: CDR1 MNHEY and CDR2 SMNVEV (reference sequence). This CDR3 is 15 amino acids long. The CDR3 protein is CASRVGDTSDQPQHF. DNA of the CDR3: TGTGCCAGCAGAGTGGGAGACACTAGCGATCAGCCACAGCATTTT.

With respect to this clonotype: This clone may be a read error of a much larger clone one base away. The rearrangement links TRBV12-3 or TRBV12-4 to TRBJ2-1; TRBD2 agrees at 13 bases. The CDR3 covers 15 residues. Trimming at V came to 7 bases and at J to 10 bases, leaving 10 bases not matched to a gene. CDR3 nucleotides: TGTGCCAGCAACCCCGGACTAGCGGGAGTGGACGAGCAGTTCTTC. As protein: CASNPGLAGVDEQFF.

For this clonotype: A much larger clonotype is one base distant, so this may be a read error. The chain joins TRBV3-1 to TRBJ1-5; D not resolved. The CDR3 spans 13 residues. Germline CDR1 and CDR2: LGHDT and YNNKEL (reference sequence). DNA of the CDR3: TGTGCCAGCCGCCAGCCCGGGTTGGTGCCCCAGCATTTT. Translation gives CASRQPGLVPQHF.

Turning to this clonotype: At one boundary the junction diverges from the germline segment, which might be a read error. The chain recombines TRBV7-3 with TRBJ1-1, with 9 bases that match TRBD1. Germline V gene data show CDR1 as SGHTA and CDR2 as FQGTGA. The CDR3 is made up of 13 amino acids. The CDR3 DNA reads as TGTTCCAGCAGCCCAAGACAGGGGGGGGAAGCTTTCTTT. Translating gives CSSSPRQGGEAFF.

Worth noting for this clonotype: A much larger clone is a single base away; this may be a read error. The rearrangement uses TRBV2 and TRBJ2-1; 9 nucleotides line up with TRBD1. Germline-derived CDR1 and CDR2 are SNHLY and FYNNEI. The CDR3 extends over 15 amino acids. The CDR3 nucleotides are TGTGCCAGCAGTGCGGGACAGGGATTCTACGATGAGCAGTTCTTC. This translates into CASSAGQGFYDEQFF.

This sequence joins TRBV5-4 and TRBJ1-1; D is ambiguous. Per germline, CDR1 SGHNT and CDR2 YYREEE (reference sequence). The CDR3 consists of 12 residues. The CDR3 DNA reads as TGTGCTACCCAACTACGCAACACTGAAGCTTTCTTT. Protein: CATQLRNTEAFF.

V and J are TRBV5-1 and TRBJ1-1; no clear D. The CDR3 has 13 amino acids. Germline CDR1 reads SGHRS; CDR2 reads YFSETQ. V gave up 0 bases and J gave up 2 bases, with 5 bases separating them. The CDR3 DNA sequence: TGCGCCAGCAGCTTGGCTGATAACACTGAAGCTTTCTTT. As protein: CASSLADNTEAFF.

This clonotype came up many times. The chain links TRBV27 to TRBJ2-1, with TRBD2 matching over 14 bases. This CDR3 has 17 amino acids. Per germline, CDR1 MNHEY and CDR2 SMNVEV (reference sequence). Germline trimming cut 5 bases from V and 5 bases from J; bases unmatched to any gene: 8. The CDR3 sequence is CASSPRTSGRLDNEQFF. The CDR3 DNA sequence: TGTGCCAGCAGTCCCAGGACTAGCGGGAGGCTGGACAATGAGCAGTTCTTC.

Of note for this clonotype: It may be a read error: a sequence one base away is much more abundant. No conserved phenylalanine or tryptophan is present at the end of the CDR3, so a read error is the likely explanation. The genes are TRBV19 and TRBJ2-1; 15 bases are shared with TRBD2. The germline CDR1 and CDR2 sequences are LNHDA and SQIVND (reference sequence). Trimming removed 6 bases from V and 6 bases from J; junction bases left unmatched: 3. CDR3 length: 15 amino acids. In DNA form, the CDR3 reads TGTGCCAGTAGCGGACTAGCGGGAGGGCCCAATGAGCAGTTCCTC. It is translated as CASSGLAGGPNEQFL.

This clonotype was observed many times. This chain links TRBV4-3 with TRBJ2-1; no definite D call. The germline V gene encodes CDR1 LGHNA and CDR2 YSLEER. This CDR3 comprises 15 residues. Deletions cut 0 bases from V and 0 bases from J, with 6 bases between. DNA for the CDR3: TGCGCCAGCAGCCAAGAGTGGAGCTCCTACAATGAGCAGTTCTTC. This sequence encodes CASSQEWSSYNEQFF.

This clonotype was detected many times. The gene calls are TRBV20-1 and TRBJ2-7; D gene ambiguous. The V and J ends lost 3 bases and 7 bases respectively, with 10 bases between them. The CDR3 length is 11 residues. The germline V gene encodes CDR1 DFQATT and CDR2 SNEGSKA (reference sequence). This CDR3 reads CSASLDLEQYF. Written as DNA, the CDR3 is TGCAGTGCTAGCCTAGATCTTGAGCAGTACTTC.

In this sample, this clonotype turned up a few times. The rearrangement joins TRBV19 to TRBJ2-5; no reliable D call. The V end was cut by 8 bases, the J end by 1 base, with 8 bases between. Looked up from germline, CDR1 is LNHDA and CDR2 is SQIVND (reference sequence). The CDR3 loop spans 12 amino acids. The CDR3: CASGGSQETQYF. As DNA, the CDR3 is TGTGCCAGTGGCGGATCCCAAGAGACCCAGTACTTC.

The chain is built from TRBV5-1 and TRBJ2-7; 7 nucleotides agree with TRBD2. The V gene's germline CDR1 is SGHRS and CDR2 YFSETQ. There are 15 residues in the CDR3. V lost 1 base to trimming and J lost 0 bases; unmatched junction nucleotides: 4. The CDR3 loop reads CASSLSGGSSYEQYF. The CDR3 coding sequence is TGCGCCAGCAGCTTGTCGGGGGGAAGCTCCTACGAGCAGTACTTC.

The V gene is TRBV10-3, the J gene TRBJ2-7; D is unclear. This CDR3 is built from 14 residues. In germline, CDR1 is ENHRY, CDR2 SYGVKD. Trimming stripped 0 bases from V and 2 bases from J, with 8 bases between. Here the CDR3 reads CAISESGITYEQYF. CDR3 DNA sequence: TGTGCCATCAGTGAGTCGGGAATTACCTACGAGCAGTACTTC.

On this clonotype itself: A much larger clone lies one base from this, so it may be a read error. The rearrangement joins TRBV19 to TRBJ2-1, with 8 bases fitting TRBD2. V lost 7 bases, J lost 0 bases, and 5 bases stayed unmatched. The CDR3 is 15 residues long. Germline CDR1 is LNHDA and CDR2 is SQIVND (reference sequence). CDR3 residues: CASTMSGSSYNEQFF. In DNA form, the CDR3 reads TGTGCCAGTACCATGAGCGGGAGCTCCTACAATGAGCAGTTCTTC.

Concerning this clonotype: A much bigger clone sits one base away, suggesting this may be a read error. V usage is TRBV2 and J usage is TRBJ2-3, with 9 bases that match TRBD1. This CDR3 region has 15 residues. The germline gives CDR1 SNHLY, CDR2 FYNNEI. The V segment lost 7 bases and the J segment 2 bases; nucleotides outside the gene matches: 7. The DNA of the CDR3 is TGTGCCAGCATTTGGACAGGGGTCCTCACAGATACGCAGTATTTT. Translating it yields CASIWTGVLTDTQYF.

The V and J genes are TRBV30 and TRBJ1-4, with 7 nucleotides matching TRBD1. The trim removed 4 bases at V and 6 bases at J, leaving 8 bases unmatched. The CDR3 sequence is 14 residues long. CDR1 and CDR2 (germline): GTSNPN, SVGIG (reference sequence). DNA of the CDR3: TGTGCCTGGACCCGACAGGGCATTGATGAAAAACTGTTTTTT. It encodes CAWTRQGIDEKLFF.

Of note for this clonotype: Mismatch with germline at one junction end may stem from a read error. The CDR3 nucleotides are TGTGCCATCAGTTTCAAGTCGATGGTAGTCGGGAGAGAGAGCCAGTACTTC. Amino acids: CAISFKSMVVGRESQYF. The rearrangement uses TRBV6-9 and TRBJ2-5; possible D gene TRBD2, 6 bases. The germline V gene encodes CDR1 MNHGY and CDR2 SVAAGI. This CDR3 region has 17 residues.

The J gene is TRBJ2-7, the V gene TRBV15, with TRBD1 matching 7 bases. This CDR3 is 16 amino acids long. V trimming: 0 bases; J trimming: 2 bases; junction bases outside the gene matches: 7. Germline lookup yields CDR1 LNHNV and CDR2 YYDKDF (reference sequence). The CDR3 sequence: CATSRDYKGGPYEQYF. CDR3 nucleotides: TGTGCCACCAGCAGAGATTATAAAGGGGGCCCCTACGAGCAGTACTTC.

The chain is built from TRBV19 and TRBJ2-7; 10 bases agree with TRBD2. Trimming cost V 3 bases and J 5 bases; bases outside gene matches: 13. This CDR3 is 17 amino acids long. CDR1 and CDR2 (germline): LNHDA, SQIVND (reference sequence). The DNA for the CDR3 is TGTGCCAGTAGTATGGGATCTAGCGGGAGTATGTACAACGAGCAGTACTTC. It translates to CASSMGSSGSMYNEQYF.

The chain uses TRBV12-3 or TRBV12-4 and TRBJ1-2; TRBD1 aligns across 10 bases. Trimming cost V 5 bases and J 4 bases; bases outside gene matches: 7. The CDR3 covers 15 residues. As DNA, the CDR3 is TGTGCCAGCAGTAGTGGACAGGGGGGGCTCTATGGCTACACCTTC. Protein: CASSSGQGGLYGYTF.

This clonotype was seen only a few times. The chain employs TRBV5-1 and TRBJ2-7; weak D call: TRBD1 (6 bases). Deletions cut 4 bases from V and 3 bases from J, with 17 bases between. This CDR3 spans 15 amino acids. Germline CDR1 is SGHRS and CDR2 is YFSETQ. CDR3 loop: CASSPTGQGYYEQYF. For the CDR3, the DNA is TGCGCCAGCAGCCCCACGGGACAAGGATACTACGAGCAGTACTTC.

In this sample, this clonotype turned up many times. The V and J genes are TRBV6-2 or TRBV6-3 and TRBJ1-1; 11 bases fit TRBD1. After removal of 7 bases from V and 1 base from J, the junction contained 2 bases not matched to a gene. Looked up from germline, CDR1 is MNHEY and CDR2 is SVGEGT. The CDR3 sequence is 14 residues long. CDR3 DNA sequence: TGTGCCAGCACCGGACAGGGGGCGAACACTGAAGCTTTCTTT. It is translated as CASTGQGANTEAFF.